A selection of T cell receptor beta chains follows, all from one sample in a study of T-cell reconstitution after alpha-beta-depleted transplantation in children. One entry per CDR3 protein results from TCRdb running MiXCR on the PCR reads. The sample shows 300,000 to 400,000 distinct CDR3 sequences, around 25% of them seen only once. The source material was PBMCs, mostly from graft donor cells, sampled 180 days after TCRalphabeta/CD19-depleted stem cell transplant. The source of these receptors is a male patient between 10 and 17 years old who had a stem cell transplant for acute lymphoblastic leukemia, so the T cells may come from the graft donor. CDR3s leave out the opening cysteine and the closing phenylalanine or tryptophan. Clone size appears in some rows only: once, few, many, or a class for an expanded clone.

V | size | CDR3
TRBV20-1 | . | SAHVGTAGGEQY
TRBV12-3/TRBV12-4 | few | ASSLNEGRGTTGLADSLGYEQY
TRBV6-1 | . | ASGLAGGVTEQF
TRBV18 | . | ASSPGEGRQETQY
TRBV3-1 | . | ASSRRVGQETQY
TRBV15 | . | ATSSGERSRDEQF
TRBV28 | . | ASSLYGRAGNEQF
TRBV20-1 | . | SARDFSSSVTGELF
TRBV11-1 | . | VSSGGQGWIGELF
TRBV7-6 | few | ASSLGDGPQEQY
TRBV5-1 | . | ASPTGGPYEQY
TRBV11-2 | . | ASTSLRGFGVEQY
TRBV12-3/TRBV12-4 | . | ASSPITLTGFDEQY
TRBV3-1 | . | ASSPTGHHYEQY
TRBV5-1 | . | ASSFSGQGRTGELF
TRBV5-5 | . | ASGSPRARGGELF
TRBV20-1 | few | SARGYSTDTQY
TRBV7-3 | few | ASSGAGLAGEGGYNEQF
TRBV25-1 | . | ASRGQGVYEQY
TRBV25-1 | . | ASSELDRGIYGYT
TRBV20-1 | . | SAGPGQGAFETQY
TRBV7-9 | . | ASSLKNSYTEAF